This paragraph covers one T cell receptor delta chain sequence. The amino acid sequence in TCRdb belongs to a much larger clone and departs from this DNA's translation at residue 10, likely a sequencing read error; the sequence shown is translated from the DNA. This sample is part of a study of gamma-delta T cells after stem cell transplantation. V lost 6 bases, J lost 7 bases, and 13 bases stayed unmatched. Germline V gene lookup returns CDR1 GEAIGNYY and CDR2 EKD. CDR3 size: 14 residues. TCRdb applied CATT to the RT-PCR reads for clone calling. The profile shows some 1,800 delta-chain clones, 2.3% of them singletons.

Input material: gamma-delta T cells. The source of this sequence is a human donor. It is not recorded whose cells these are; they may come from a transplant donor. The chain joins TRDV2 to TRDJ1; 7 positions agree with TRDD3. The CDR3 loop reads CACFALGAAGKLIF. The DNA for the CDR3 is TGTGCCTGTTTCGCTCTGGGGGCCGCCGGTAAACTCATCTTT.